This T cell receptor (beta chain) comes out of a study of blood T cell repertoires in COVID-19. Losses at the gene ends were 4 bases for V and 2 bases for J; bases not matched to a gene: 5. This CDR3 has 15 amino acids. The V gene's germline CDR1 is MNHEY and CDR2 SMNVEV (reference sequence). Using immunoSEQ multiplex PCR, the repertoire was profiled, and TCRdb retains in-frame clones only, with some absent. This table has 110,000 to 150,000 clones, 84% appearing once. The chain uses TRBV27 and TRBJ1-2; 9 bases match TRBD1. This sequence originates from a woman aged 18 to 35 who had been exposed to COVID-19. Sequenced material: PBMCs or T cells enriched from blood (not recorded which). The DNA of the CDR3 is TGTGCCAGCAGTTACGCCGGGACAGGGAACTATGGCTACACCTTC. It translates to CASSYAGTGNYGYTF.